The 31 T cell receptor beta chains below come from one sample, sequenced in a study of human T cells and chemical hapten exposure. Time point of the sample: patch test 2, 6 weeks after DPC sensitization. Treatment given: therapeutic diphenylcyclopropenone sensitization with weekly scalp DPC. MiXCR was run by TCRdb on the RACE reads, yielding one entry per CDR3 protein. The top ten hold 5% of the sample, which has roughly 84,000 distinct CDR3 sequences, more than 9% seen once. The sequenced sample was whole blood, obtained in connection with sensitization to the hapten diphenylcyclopropenone (DPC). The receptor source for this set is a woman in her forties or fifties with alopecia areata. Some clones in this sample may be carry-over from other donors' samples.

At least ten counts were recorded for this clonotype. CDR3 loop: CASSFNEQYF. CDR3 bases: TGTGCCAGCAGTTTCAACGAGCAGTACTTC. The J gene is TRBJ2-7, the V gene TRBV28, with unresolved D. V lost 3 bases and J 5 bases, leaving 2 bases between the germline ends. Per the germline V gene, CDR1 is MDHEN and CDR2 is SYDVKM. The length of the CDR3 is 10 residues.

The table lists this clonotype with a few counts. J is TRBJ2-3 and V is TRBV20-1; a weak D match, TRBD1 (6 bases). The germline V gene has CDR1 DFQATT and CDR2 SNEGSKA (reference sequence). The CDR3 covers 14 residues. V lost 4 bases and J lost 0, with 11 bases in between. The CDR3 loop is CSATPGQSTDTQYF. As DNA, the CDR3 is TGCAGTGCTACCCCCGGACAGAGCACAGATACGCAGTATTTT.

This clonotype was detected ten times or more. The genes are TRBV7-7 and TRBJ2-5; D unclear. The V gene's germline CDR1 is SSHAT and CDR2 FNYEAQ (reference sequence). The CDR3 runs to 13 residues. V lost 5 bases and J lost 7, with 14 bases in between. As DNA, the CDR3 is TGTGCCAGCAGCCCGCTCGAGTCGGGGACCCAGTACTTC. Its protein product is CASSPLESGTQYF.

This clonotype was counted only a few times. The chain is built from TRBV5-1 and TRBJ2-7; D may match TRBD1 or TRBD2 (6 bases each). Trimming removed 0 bases at V and 5 bases at J, with 9 bases between. This CDR3 contains 13 residues. The V gene's germline CDR1 is SGHRS and CDR2 YFSETQ. The CDR3 loop is CASSLEGGDEQYF. For the CDR3, the DNA is TGCGCCAGCAGCTTGGAGGGGGGCGACGAGCAGTACTTC.

Details on this clonotype: This sequence may be a read error, since a much larger clone differs from it by one base. The rearrangement uses TRBV6-6 and TRBJ2-2; 9 bases match TRBD2. V trimming: 6 bases; J trimming: 1 base; junction bases outside the gene matches: 6. Per the germline V gene, CDR1 is MNHNY and CDR2 is SVGAGI (reference sequence). The CDR3 sequence is 16 residues long. CDR3 sequence reads: CASSQCGRENTGELFF. DNA for the CDR3: TGTGCCAGCAGCCAATGCGGGAGGGAGAACACCGGGGAGCTGTTTTTT.

The genes are TRBV3-1 and TRBJ2-1, with a tentative D call TRBD2 (5 bases). V lost 0 bases and J lost 10, with 13 bases in between. CDR3 length equals 14 residues. Germline V gives CDR1 LGHDT, CDR2 YNNKEL (reference sequence). In DNA form, the CDR3 reads TGTGCCAGCAGCCAAGACTATTCGGGAAGCGAGCAGTTCTTC. Encoded protein: CASSQDYSGSEQFF.

The V gene is TRBV28, the J gene TRBJ2-1; TRBD2 matches at 9 bases. J was trimmed by 7 bases and V by 6 bases; bases with no gene match: 16. Germline CDR1 is MDHEN and CDR2 is SYDVKM. The CDR3 has 17 amino acids. CDR3 sequence: CASRRHLVAGAGNEQFF. The CDR3, as DNA: TGTGCCAGCAGACGTCACCTGGTAGCGGGAGCGGGGAATGAGCAGTTCTTC.

This clonotype was counted at least ten times. This chain joins TRBV28 and TRBJ2-2, with no clear D. The CDR3 spans 13 residues. Trimming removed 4 bases at V and 6 bases at J, with 9 bases between. Looked up from germline, CDR1 is MDHEN and CDR2 is SYDVKM. CDR3 nucleotide sequence: TGTGCCAGCAGTTCTCATGGTGCCGGGGAGCTGTTTTTT. Protein sequence: CASSSHGAGELFF. The whole variable domain, remainder taken from reference TRBV28 and TRBJ2-2, is DVKVTQSSRYLVKRTGEKVFLECVQDMDHENMFWYRQDPGLGLRLIYFSYDVKMKEKGDIPEGYSVSREKKERFSLILESASTNQTSMYLCASSSHGAGELFFGEGSRLTVL.

This clonotype has a handful of counts. The rearrangement joins TRBV15 to TRBJ1-5; 9 bases are shared with TRBD1. The germline V gene encodes CDR1 LNHNV and CDR2 YYDKDF (reference sequence). CDR3 length: 15 amino acids. V shed 1 base and J 4 bases; nucleotides not matched to a gene: 2. The CDR3 is CATSRAGTGNQPQHF. Here the CDR3 DNA reads TGTGCCACCAGCAGAGCCGGGACAGGGAATCAGCCCCAGCATTTT.

This clonotype has more than one count but fewer than ten. The J gene is TRBJ2-3, the V gene TRBV3-1; the match to TRBD2 covers 16 bases. Trimming cost V 11 bases and J 2 bases; bases outside gene matches: 13. The CDR3 covers 18 residues. Germline loops: CDR1 LGHDT, CDR2 YNNKEL (reference sequence). Here the CDR3 reads CAGGTSGRDGKDTDTQYF. CDR3 in DNA: TGTGCCGGCGGGACTAGCGGGAGGGACGGCAAAGACACAGATACGCAGTATTTT.

In its sample, this clonotype was seen many times. The chain uses TRBV27 and TRBJ2-5; possibly TRBD1 for D (6 bases). Germline V gives CDR1 MNHEY, CDR2 SMNVEV (reference sequence). V was trimmed by 5 bases and J by 5 bases, leaving 15 bases between them. This CDR3 is built from 14 residues. The CDR3 loop reads CASSKGGYVETQYF. The CDR3 DNA sequence: TGTGCCAGCAGTAAAGGGGGTTACGTGGAGACCCAGTACTTC.

This clonotype was picked up many times. This rearrangement joins TRBV11-2 to TRBJ1-1, with D possibly matching TRBD1 (6 bases). With 5 bases removed from V and 0 bases from J, the gap between germline ends came to 19 bases. The germline gives CDR1 SGHAT, CDR2 FQNNGV. The CDR3 consists of 17 residues. CDR3 protein: CASSAGQTPYMNTEAFF. The DNA of the CDR3 is TGTGCCAGCAGCGCTGGACAGACACCATACATGAACACTGAAGCTTTCTTT. Based on the CDR3 plus reference TRBV11-2 and TRBJ1-1, the full variable domain is EAGVAQSPRYKIIEKRQSVAFWCNPISGHATLYWYQQILGQGPKLLIQFQNNGVVDDSQLPKDRFSAERLKGVDSTLKIQPAKLEDSAVYLCASSAGQTPYMNTEAFFGQGTRLTVV.

This clonotype was picked up a small number of times. The chain is built from TRBV7-9 and TRBJ2-2, with D possibly TRBD2 on 6 matching bases. This CDR3 comprises 16 residues. Germline assignment: CDR1 SEHNR and CDR2 FQNEAQ (reference sequence). Trimming cost V 1 base and J 3 bases, with 12 bases left between them. The CDR3 sequence is CASSLDRGIYTGELFF. CDR3 DNA: TGTGCCAGCAGCTTAGACCGGGGGATATACACCGGGGAGCTGTTTTTT. Filled out from reference TRBV7-9 and TRBJ2-2, the complete variable domain reads DTGVSQNPRHKITKRGQNVTFRCDPISEHNRLYWYRQTLGQGPEFLTYFQNEAQLEKSRLLSDRFSAERPKGSFSTLEIQRTEQGDSAMYLCASSLDRGIYTGELFFGEGSRLTVL.

This clonotype was counted many times. This chain connects TRBV18 to TRBJ2-4; a weak D match, TRBD2 (6 bases). Germline V gives CDR1 KGHSH, CDR2 LQKENI. The CDR3 is 14 residues long. The V end was cut by 8 bases, the J end by 0 bases, with 11 bases between. The CDR3 is CASLGGIAKNIQYF. DNA for the CDR3: TGTGCCAGCCTTGGCGGGATAGCCAAAAACATTCAGTACTTC. The whole variable domain, filled in from reference TRBV18 and TRBJ2-4, reads NAGVMQNPRHLVRRRGQEARLRCSPMKGHSHVYWYRQLPEEGLKFMVYLQKENIIDESGMPKERFSAEFPKEGPSILRIQQVVRGDSAAYFCASLGGIAKNIQYFGAGTRLSVL.

In this sample, this clonotype turned up many times. The chain joins TRBV28 to TRBJ1-1; tentative D call: TRBD1 (5 bases). The CDR3 contains 15 residues. CDR1 and CDR2 from the germline V gene are MDHEN and SYDVKM. V dropped 7 bases and J dropped 1 base, with 16 bases sitting between them. The CDR3 DNA sequence: TGTGCCAGCACGGACACCATCCTATGGAACACTGAAGCTTTCTTT. Its protein is CASTDTILWNTEAFF.

Only a few counts were recorded for this clonotype. The rearrangement links TRBV29-1 to TRBJ2-7; D possibly corresponds to TRBD2 (6 bases). The CDR3 is 14 amino acids. Between the trimmed V and J ends, which lost 4 bases and 7 bases, there was a span of 20 bases. Germline CDR1 SQVTM, CDR2 ANQGSEA. The CDR3 sequence is CSVGVGGAPTEQYF. CDR3 sequence (DNA): TGCAGCGTTGGGGTTGGAGGGGCCCCTACGGAGCAGTACTTC.

This clonotype was seen repeatedly, ten times or more. This chain connects TRBV28 to TRBJ2-3, with 12 bases lining up with TRBD2. This CDR3 has 20 amino acids. The ends lost 6 bases at V and 6 bases at J; junction bases unmatched: 22. CDR1 and CDR2 (germline): MDHEN, SYDVKM. CDR3 coding DNA: TGTGCCAGCAGGGGGAGACTAGCGGGAGATTATAAGGGGTTTTCTGATACGCAGTATTTT. Translation: CASRGRLAGDYKGFSDTQYF. Full variable domain (rest looked up from reference TRBV28 and TRBJ2-3): DVKVTQSSRYLVKRTGEKVFLECVQDMDHENMFWYRQDPGLGLRLIYFSYDVKMKEKGDIPEGYSVSREKKERFSLILESASTNQTSMYLCASRGRLAGDYKGFSDTQYFGPGTRLTVL.

The table lists this clonotype with a few counts. This sequence joins TRBV7-2 and TRBJ2-7, with 7 bases identical to TRBD1. CDR3 length: 16 residues. Trimming cost V 1 base and J 3 bases; bases outside gene matches: 9. CDR1 and CDR2 (germline): SGHTA, FQGNSA. CDR3 amino acids: CASSLGARTGDYEQYF. The DNA of the CDR3 is TGTGCCAGCAGCTTAGGAGCCCGGACAGGAGACTACGAGCAGTACTTC.

The table lists this clonotype with many counts. This chain connects TRBV7-2 to TRBJ2-1; a possible D gene is TRBD2 (6 bases). The ends were cut back, 6 bases at V and 7 bases at J, with 10 bases in the middle. CDR1 is SGHTA, CDR2 FQGNSA, per germline. This CDR3 is 12 amino acids long. The CDR3 here is CASRYSGNEQFF. In DNA, the CDR3 is TGTGCCAGCAGATATAGCGGAAATGAGCAGTTCTTC. The full variable domain, completed using reference TRBV7-2 and TRBJ2-1, is GAGVSQSPSNKVTEKGKDVELRCDPISGHTALYWYRQSLGQGLEFLIYFQGNSAPDKSGLPSDRFSAERTGGSVSTLTIQRTQQEDSAVYLCASRYSGNEQFFGPGTRLTVL.

In this sample, this clonotype turned up a few times. The genes are TRBV7-2 and TRBJ2-1; 9 positions match TRBD1. Germline loops: CDR1 SGHTA, CDR2 FQGNSA. The CDR3 has 14 residues. J gave up 5 bases and V 5 bases, and 4 bases lay outside the gene matches. CDR3 protein: CASSPRTGDNEQFF. DNA for the CDR3: TGTGCCAGCAGCCCCCGGACAGGGGACAATGAGCAGTTCTTC.

This clonotype has ten or more counts. V gene TRBV18 combines with J gene TRBJ2-1; a weak D match, TRBD2 (5 bases). Per germline, CDR1 KGHSH and CDR2 LQKENI. The CDR3 is 17 residues long. Trimming pared 6 bases from V and 2 bases from J, leaving 20 bases between. The CDR3 loop is CASSRATSLPPYNEQFF. The DNA of the CDR3 is TGTGCCAGCTCGAGGGCCACCTCACTGCCCCCCTACAATGAGCAGTTCTTC.

In its sample, this clonotype was seen a few times. V gene TRBV19 combines with J gene TRBJ2-1; maybe TRBD2 (7 bases). Germline V gene lookup returns CDR1 LNHDA and CDR2 SQIVND (reference sequence). The CDR3 covers 20 residues. The V end lost 5 bases, the J end lost 0 bases, and 26 bases lay between the germline ends. CDR3 residues: CASSPSRGAAARGSYNEQFF. Written as DNA, the CDR3 is TGTGCCAGTAGTCCTAGTCGGGGGGCAGCTGCCCGGGGCTCCTACAATGAGCAGTTCTTC.

This clonotype has only a few counts. V is TRBV2 and J is TRBJ2-3; TRBD2 is a possible D gene (6 bases). The CDR3 contains 14 residues. Trimming removed 6 bases at V and 1 base at J, with 11 bases between. Germline lookup yields CDR1 SNHLY and CDR2 FYNNEI. The DNA of the CDR3 is TGTGCCAGCAGCCAAACGGGAGGCACAGATACGCAGTATTTT. Its protein product is CASSQTGGTDTQYF.

The V call is TRBV7-7, the J call TRBJ2-5; TRBD1 matches at 7 bases. Germline V CDR1 and CDR2: SSHAT, FNYEAQ (reference sequence). Trimming cost V 5 bases and J 6 bases; bases outside gene matches: 18. The CDR3 runs to 17 residues. CDR3 amino acids: CASSILQGPAAGKTQYF. The CDR3 nucleotides read TGTGCCAGCAGCATACTACAGGGGCCCGCCGCTGGGAAGACCCAGTACTTC.

This clonotype was found many times. The rearrangement uses TRBV7-9 and TRBJ2-1; TRBD2 matches 7 bases. Germline values: CDR1 SEHNR, CDR2 FQNEAQ (reference sequence). There are 15 residues in the CDR3. V shed 5 bases and J 7 bases; nucleotides not matched to a gene: 11. The CDR3 DNA is TGTGCCAGCAGCCCAAAACGGCGGGAGTCTAATGAGCAGTTCTTC. It specifies CASSPKRRESNEQFF.

The chain carries TRBV5-1 and TRBJ2-3, with D possibly being TRBD1 or TRBD2 (5 bases each). This CDR3 is built from 12 residues. V lost 6 bases, J lost 6 bases, and 11 bases lay in between. Germline-derived CDR1 and CDR2 are SGHRS and YFSETQ. The CDR3 nucleotides are TGCGCCAGCATGGAAGGGACGGATACGCAGTATTTT. Encoded protein: CASMEGTDTQYF.

This clonotype was observed a few times. The chain joins TRBV12-3 or TRBV12-4 to TRBJ1-5, with D perhaps TRBD1 (5 bases). The V gene lost 5 bases and the J gene lost 1 base, with 15 bases spanning the gap. The CDR3 has 16 residues. CDR3 in amino acids: CASSTGPLGSNQPQHF. The CDR3 DNA sequence: TGTGCCAGCAGTACGGGGCCCCTGGGGAGCAATCAGCCCCAGCATTTT.

This chain uses TRBV7-2 with TRBJ2-7, with D maybe TRBD1 (6 bases). Germline V gene lookup returns CDR1 SGHTA and CDR2 FQGNSA. Trimming shortened V by 5 bases and J by 0 bases, and 11 bases separated the two germline ends. The CDR3 has 14 residues. This CDR3 reads CASSPDRSSYEQYF. The CDR3 DNA reads as TGTGCCAGCAGCCCTGACAGGAGCTCCTACGAGCAGTACTTC.

This clonotype was found many times. This chain joins TRBV6-2 or TRBV6-3 and TRBJ2-1; TRBD2 agrees at 12 bases. The germline CDR1 and CDR2 sequences are MNHEY and SVGEGT. V trimming: 2 bases; J trimming: 6 bases; junction bases outside the gene matches: 5. The CDR3 totals 16 residues. CDR3 residues: CASSYPGLAGSNEQFF. Here the CDR3 DNA reads TGTGCCAGCAGTTACCCCGGACTAGCGGGGTCCAATGAGCAGTTCTTC.

A few counts support this clonotype. The chain uses TRBV7-2 and TRBJ2-6, with 10 bases identical to TRBD1. CDR1 and CDR2 (germline): SGHTA, FQGNSA. The junction had 4 bases not matched to a gene; V was cut back by 7 bases and J by 1 base. CDR3 length: 16 residues. The CDR3 DNA reads as TGTGCCAGCACACGGGACAGGGGATCTGGGGCCAACGTCCTGACTTTC. Its translation: CASTRDRGSGANVLTF.

This clonotype was detected many times. The chain is built from TRBV28 and TRBJ2-1, with D perhaps TRBD2 (5 bases). This CDR3 comprises 14 residues. The germline gives CDR1 MDHEN, CDR2 SYDVKM. V was trimmed by 6 bases and J by 7 bases, leaving 16 bases between them. The CDR3 spells CASSPLSRGNEQFF. In DNA form, the CDR3 reads TGTGCCAGCAGCCCCCTCAGCCGCGGGAATGAGCAGTTCTTC.